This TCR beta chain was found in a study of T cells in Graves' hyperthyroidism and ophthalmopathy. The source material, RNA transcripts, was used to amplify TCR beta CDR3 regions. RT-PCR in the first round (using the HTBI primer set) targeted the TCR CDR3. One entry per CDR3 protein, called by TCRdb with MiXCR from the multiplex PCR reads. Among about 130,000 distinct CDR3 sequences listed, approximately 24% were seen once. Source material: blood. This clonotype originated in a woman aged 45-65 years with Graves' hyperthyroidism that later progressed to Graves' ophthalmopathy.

The DNA of the CDR3 is TGTGCCAGCAGCCAAGGCATGCGCAACACCATATATTTT. Its protein is CASSQGMRNTIYF. The chain couples TRBV16 to TRBJ1-3, with no clear D. The germline V gene has CDR1 KGHSY and CDR2 FQNENV. V was cut by 2 bases and J by 7 bases, with 9 bases left in between. The CDR3 extends over 13 amino acids.